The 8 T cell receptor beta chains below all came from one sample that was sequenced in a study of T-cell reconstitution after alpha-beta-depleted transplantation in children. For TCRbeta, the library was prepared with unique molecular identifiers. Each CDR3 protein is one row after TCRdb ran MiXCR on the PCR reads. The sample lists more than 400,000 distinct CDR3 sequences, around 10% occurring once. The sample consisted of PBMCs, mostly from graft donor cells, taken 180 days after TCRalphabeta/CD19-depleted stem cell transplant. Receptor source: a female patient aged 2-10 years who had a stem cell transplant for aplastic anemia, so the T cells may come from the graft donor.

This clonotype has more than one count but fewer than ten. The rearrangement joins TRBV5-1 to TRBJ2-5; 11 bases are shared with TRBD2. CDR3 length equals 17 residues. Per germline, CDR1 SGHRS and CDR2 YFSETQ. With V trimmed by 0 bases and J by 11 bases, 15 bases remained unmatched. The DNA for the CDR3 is TGCGCCAGCAGCTTGGTTGTCCTAGCGGGAGGCCACCCAATTCAGTACTTC. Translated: CASSLVVLAGGHPIQYF. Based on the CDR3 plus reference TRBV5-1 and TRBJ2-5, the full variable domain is KAGVTQTPRYLIKTRGQQVTLSCSPISGHRSVSWYQQTPGQGLQFLFEYFSETQRNKGNFPGRFSGRQFSNSRSEMNVSTLELGDSALYLCASSLVVLAGGHPIQYFGPGTRLLVL.

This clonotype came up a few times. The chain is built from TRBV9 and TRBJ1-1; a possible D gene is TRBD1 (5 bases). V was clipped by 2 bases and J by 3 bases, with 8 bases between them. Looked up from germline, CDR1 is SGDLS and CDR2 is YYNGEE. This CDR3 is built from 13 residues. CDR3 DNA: TGTGCCAGCAGCGTCATAGGGGACACTGAAGCTTTCTTT. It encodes CASSVIGDTEAFF.

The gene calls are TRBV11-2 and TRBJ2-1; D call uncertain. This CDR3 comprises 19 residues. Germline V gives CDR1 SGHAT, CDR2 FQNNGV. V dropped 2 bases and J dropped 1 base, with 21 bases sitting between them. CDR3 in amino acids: CASSLPSTFGVASYNEQFF. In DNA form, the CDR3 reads TGTGCCAGCAGCTTACCTTCCACTTTTGGTGTTGCATCCTACAATGAGCAGTTCTTC. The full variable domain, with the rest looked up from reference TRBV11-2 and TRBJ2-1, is EAGVAQSPRYKIIEKRQSVAFWCNPISGHATLYWYQQILGQGPKLLIQFQNNGVVDDSQLPKDRFSAERLKGVDSTLKIQPAKLEDSAVYLCASSLPSTFGVASYNEQFFGPGTRLTVL.

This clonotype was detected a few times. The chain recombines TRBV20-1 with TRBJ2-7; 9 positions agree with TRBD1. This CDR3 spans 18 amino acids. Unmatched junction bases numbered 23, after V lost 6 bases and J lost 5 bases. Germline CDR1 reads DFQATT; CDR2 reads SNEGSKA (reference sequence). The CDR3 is CSARPPGQGLSRGNEQYF. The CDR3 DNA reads TGCAGTGCAAGGCCTCCGGGACAGGGCCTTTCGCGCGGGAACGAGCAGTACTTC.

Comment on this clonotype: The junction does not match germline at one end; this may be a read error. CDR3 sequence: CASGAAGTYVQYF. The CDR3 nucleotides read TGTGCCAGCGGGGCGGCCGGGACCTACGTGCAGTACTTC. The rearrangement joins TRBV6-1 to TRBJ2-7; D assignment may be TRBD1 or TRBD2 (5 bases each). Germline V lookup: CDR1 MNHNS, CDR2 SASEGT. This CDR3 region has 13 residues.

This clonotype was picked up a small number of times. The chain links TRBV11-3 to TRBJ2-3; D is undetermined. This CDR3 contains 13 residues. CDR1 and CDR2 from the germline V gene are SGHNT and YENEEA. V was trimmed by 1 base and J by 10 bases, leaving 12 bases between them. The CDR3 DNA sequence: TGTGCCAGCAGCTTAGGAGGTACGGGTGCGCAGTATTTT. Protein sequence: CASSLGGTGAQYF.

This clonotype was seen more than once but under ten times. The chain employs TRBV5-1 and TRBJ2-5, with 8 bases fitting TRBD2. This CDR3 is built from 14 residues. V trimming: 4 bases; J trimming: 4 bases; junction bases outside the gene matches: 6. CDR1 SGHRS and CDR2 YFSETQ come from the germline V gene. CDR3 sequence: CASSPTSAGETQYF. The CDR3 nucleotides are TGCGCCAGCAGCCCGACTAGCGCCGGAGAGACCCAGTACTTC.

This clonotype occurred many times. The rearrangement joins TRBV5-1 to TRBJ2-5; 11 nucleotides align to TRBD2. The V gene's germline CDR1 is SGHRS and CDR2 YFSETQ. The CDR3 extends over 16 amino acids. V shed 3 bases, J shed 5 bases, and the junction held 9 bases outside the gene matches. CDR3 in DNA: TGCGCCAGCAGCTCTGGGCGACTAGCGGGGAAGGAGACCCAGTACTTC. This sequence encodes CASSSGRLAGKETQYF.